The present entry profiles one T cell receptor beta chain with its context. Its antigen is still unknown. The input lacks base qualities; no much larger clone sits a single base away. These data are taken from a study of CD8+CD57+ T cells in acquired aplastic anemia (dated by TCRdb to the late 2010s). A note on the overall study: DNA extracted from sorted CD4+ and CD8+ cells had a mean of approximately 3.4 ug, with a range of roughly 0.2 to 27.4 ug. Healthy donor samples averaged about 9.9 million reads for CD4+ and under 12 million for CD8+ cells.

General findings and caveats noted by the study authors: Although roughly 29 CD8+ CDR3 sequences were shared by patients and controls, these sequences appeared highly expressed in patients and within the immunodominant clones of patients. CD8+ Simpson's diversity did not differ significantly between patients and healthy controls (P=0.060).

The study deep-sequenced TCR repertoires of sorted CD4+ and CD8+ blood T cells from severe aplastic anemia patients and healthy subjects. Ficoll-Paque density gradient centrifugation was used to isolate peripheral blood mononuclear cells. CD4+ and CD8+ T cells were sorted by FACS or magnetic beads before DNA extraction. Genomic DNA was used as template for profiling of TCR beta VDJ combinations and CDR3 sequences. An Illumina HiSeq 2000 was the platform used for TCR repertoire sequencing. In the paper's pipeline: Repertoires were assessed using TRBV/TRBJ rearrangement plots, CDR3 size and DJ length profiles, and Simpson's diversity index. The immunodominant clone was defined as the most abundant DNA sequence in deep sequencing data. CDR3 amino acid sequences were screened for sharing across subjects and were compared with published repertoires and the VDJdb database. TCRdb's own reprocessing of the public reads used fastp at Q25 and MiXCR and kept productive beta chains. CDR3 protein duplicates are merged, each entry listing the most common genes and DNA. TCRdb, not the authors, supplied the V and J calls. The sample profile shows about 170,000 distinct CDR3 sequences; roughly 45% of them were found once. The ten largest clones take up 1.1% of the sample.

Trimming costs V 3 bases and J 0 bases, and their ends lie 8 bases apart. From its cysteine to its phenylalanine, the CDR3 spans 14 amino acids. CDR3 DNA only is kept here, 42 bases in frame from base 1. This sequence originates from a human donor in good health. The chain is assembled from TRBV12-3 or TRBV12-4 and TRBJ2-5; TRBD2 is a possible D gene, resting on 5 matching bases. Sequenced: sorted CD4+, CD8+, or CD8+CD57+ T cells (not recorded which) from PBMCs. For the CDR3, the sequence is CASSFSGYQETQYF. The bases are TGTGCCAGCAGTTTTTCGGGATACCAAGAGACCCAGTACTTC.